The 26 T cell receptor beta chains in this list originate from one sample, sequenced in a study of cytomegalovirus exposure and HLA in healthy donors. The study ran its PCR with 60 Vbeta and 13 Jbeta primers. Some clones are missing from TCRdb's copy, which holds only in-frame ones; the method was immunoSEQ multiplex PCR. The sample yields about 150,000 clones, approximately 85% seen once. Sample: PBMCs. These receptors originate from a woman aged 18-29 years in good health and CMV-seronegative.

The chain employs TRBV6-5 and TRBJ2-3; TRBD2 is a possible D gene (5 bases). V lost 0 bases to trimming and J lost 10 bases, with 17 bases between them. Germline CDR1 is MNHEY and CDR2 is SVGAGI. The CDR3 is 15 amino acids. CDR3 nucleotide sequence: TGTGCCAGCAGTTACTCGCCGTCGGGAACCCAAGCGCAGTATTTT. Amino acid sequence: CASSYSPSGTQAQYF.

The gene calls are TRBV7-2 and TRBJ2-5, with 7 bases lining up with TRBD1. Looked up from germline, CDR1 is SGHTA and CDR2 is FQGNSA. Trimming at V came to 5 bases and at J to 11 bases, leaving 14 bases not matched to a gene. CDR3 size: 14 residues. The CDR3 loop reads CASSLGQAIFKQYF. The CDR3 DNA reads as TGTGCCAGCAGCCTCGGACAGGCGATCTTCAAGCAGTACTTC.

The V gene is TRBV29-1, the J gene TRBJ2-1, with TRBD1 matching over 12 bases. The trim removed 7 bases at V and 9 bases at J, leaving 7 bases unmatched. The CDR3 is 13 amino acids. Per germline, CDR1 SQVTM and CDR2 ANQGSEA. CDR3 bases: TGCAGCGCCGGGACAGGGGGCTTTGGTGAGCAGTTCTTC. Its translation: CSAGTGGFGEQFF.

CDR3 bases: TGTGCCAGCAGCACTAATCCGGGACAGGACTACGAGCAGTACTTC. Translating it yields CASSTNPGQDYEQYF. The chain has TRBV7-2 and TRBJ2-5, with 8 bases fitting TRBD1. The end of the DNA is better explained by TRBJ2-7, so the J call may be wrong. From germline, CDR1 is SGHTA and CDR2 FQGNSA. This CDR3 spans 15 amino acids.

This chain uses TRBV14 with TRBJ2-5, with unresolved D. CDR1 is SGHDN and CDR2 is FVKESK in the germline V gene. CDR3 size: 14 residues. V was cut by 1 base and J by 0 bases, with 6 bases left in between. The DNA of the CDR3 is TGTGCCAGCAGCCAAGTATCGTACCAAGAGACCCAGTACTTC. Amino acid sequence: CASSQVSYQETQYF.

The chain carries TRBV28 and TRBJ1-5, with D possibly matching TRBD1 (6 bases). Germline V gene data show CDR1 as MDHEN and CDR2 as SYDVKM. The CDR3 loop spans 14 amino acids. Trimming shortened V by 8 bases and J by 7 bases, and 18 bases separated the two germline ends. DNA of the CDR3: TGTGCCAGCTTAAAGGCAGGGGACGGGCAGCCCCAGCATTTT. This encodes CASLKAGDGQPQHF.

CDR3 amino acids: CASKYSRARTEAFF. CDR3 nucleotide sequence: TGTGCCAGCAAGTACAGCAGGGCCAGGACTGAAGCTTTCTTT. V usage is TRBV27 and J usage is TRBJ1-1; a possible D gene is TRBD1 (5 bases). Germline lookup yields CDR1 MNHEY and CDR2 SMNVEV (reference sequence). There are 14 residues in the CDR3. Trimming removed 7 bases from V and 5 bases from J, with 17 bases in between.

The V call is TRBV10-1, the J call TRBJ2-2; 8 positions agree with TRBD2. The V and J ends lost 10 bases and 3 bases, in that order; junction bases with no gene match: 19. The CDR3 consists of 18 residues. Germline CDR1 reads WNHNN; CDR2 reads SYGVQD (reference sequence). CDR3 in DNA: TGCGCCATCCTCGTGAGGGCGGGAGGCCAGTACGACACCGGGGAGCTGTTTTTT. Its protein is CAILVRAGGQYDTGELFF.

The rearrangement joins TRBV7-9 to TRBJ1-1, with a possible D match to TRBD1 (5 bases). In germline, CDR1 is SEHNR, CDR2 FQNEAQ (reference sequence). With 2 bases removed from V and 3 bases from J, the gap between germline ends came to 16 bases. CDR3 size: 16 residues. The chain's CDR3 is CASSLKRQFNHTEAFF. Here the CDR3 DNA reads TGTGCCAGCAGCTTAAAGCGACAGTTTAATCACACTGAAGCTTTCTTT.

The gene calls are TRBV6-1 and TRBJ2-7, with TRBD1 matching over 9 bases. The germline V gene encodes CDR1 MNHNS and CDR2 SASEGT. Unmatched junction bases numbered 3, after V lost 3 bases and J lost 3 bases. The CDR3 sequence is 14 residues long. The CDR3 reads CASSEGQGSYEQYF. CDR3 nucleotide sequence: TGTGCCAGCAGTGAGGGACAGGGTAGCTACGAGCAGTACTTC.

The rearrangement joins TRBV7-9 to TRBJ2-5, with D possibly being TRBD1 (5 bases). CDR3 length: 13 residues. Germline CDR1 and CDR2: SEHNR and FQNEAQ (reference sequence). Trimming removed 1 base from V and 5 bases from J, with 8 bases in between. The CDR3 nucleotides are TGTGCCAGCAGCTTAGGACAGAGGGAGACCCAGTACTTC. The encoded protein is CASSLGQRETQYF.

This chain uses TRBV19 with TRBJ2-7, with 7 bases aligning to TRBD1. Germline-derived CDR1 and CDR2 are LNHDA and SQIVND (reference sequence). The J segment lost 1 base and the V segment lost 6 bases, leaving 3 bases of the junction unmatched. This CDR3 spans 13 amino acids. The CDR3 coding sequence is TGTGCCAGTAGCAGGGACAGTTCCTACGAGCAGTACTTC. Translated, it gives CASSRDSSYEQYF. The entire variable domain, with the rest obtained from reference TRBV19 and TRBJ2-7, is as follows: DGGITQSPKYLFRKEGQNVTLSCEQNLNHDAMYWYRQDPGQGLRLIYYSQIVNDFQKGDIAEGYSVSREKKESFPLTVTSAQKNPTAFYLCASSRDSSYEQYFGPGTRLTVT.

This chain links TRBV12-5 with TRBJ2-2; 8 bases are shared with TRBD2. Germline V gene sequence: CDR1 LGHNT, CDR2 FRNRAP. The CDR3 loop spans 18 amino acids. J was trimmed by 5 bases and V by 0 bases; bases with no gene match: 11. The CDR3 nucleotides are TGTGCTAGTGGTTTGGTAGCGGGGGCCACCAAGGGGACCGGGGAGCTGTTTTTT. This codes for CASGLVAGATKGTGELFF.

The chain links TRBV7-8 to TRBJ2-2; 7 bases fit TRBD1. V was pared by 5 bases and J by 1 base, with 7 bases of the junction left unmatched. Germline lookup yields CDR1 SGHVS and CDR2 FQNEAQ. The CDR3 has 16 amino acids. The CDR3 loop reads CASSPPGTENTGELFF. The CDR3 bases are TGTGCCAGCAGCCCACCCGGGACAGAGAACACCGGGGAGCTGTTTTTT.

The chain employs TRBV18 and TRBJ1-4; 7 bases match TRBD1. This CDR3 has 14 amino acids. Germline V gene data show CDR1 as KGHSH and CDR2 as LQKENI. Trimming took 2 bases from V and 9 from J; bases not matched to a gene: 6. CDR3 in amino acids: CASSPVGTDKKLFF. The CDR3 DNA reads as TGTGCCAGCTCACCAGTTGGGACAGATAAAAAACTGTTTTTT.

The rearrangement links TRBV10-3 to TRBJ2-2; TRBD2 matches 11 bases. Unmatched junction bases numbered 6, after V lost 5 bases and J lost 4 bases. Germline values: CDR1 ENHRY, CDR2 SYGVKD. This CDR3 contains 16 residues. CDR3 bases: TGTGCCATCAGTCTGACTAGCGGGGATATCACCGGGGAGCTGTTTTTT. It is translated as CAISLTSGDITGELFF.

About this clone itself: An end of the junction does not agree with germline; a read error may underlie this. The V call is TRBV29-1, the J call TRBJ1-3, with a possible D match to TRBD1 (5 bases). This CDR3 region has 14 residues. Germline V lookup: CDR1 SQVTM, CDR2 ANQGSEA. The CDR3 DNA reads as TGCAGCGTTGGGGGGGGAAGCTCTGGAAATACCATATATTTT. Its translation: CSVGGGSSGNTIYF.

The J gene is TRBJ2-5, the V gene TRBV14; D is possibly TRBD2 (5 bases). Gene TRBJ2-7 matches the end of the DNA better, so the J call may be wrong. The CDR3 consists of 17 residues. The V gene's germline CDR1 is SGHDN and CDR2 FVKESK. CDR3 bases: TGTGCCAGCAGCCAAAAAAATTATGTGGGGAGTCCCTACGAGCAGTACTTC. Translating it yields CASSQKNYVGSPYEQYF.

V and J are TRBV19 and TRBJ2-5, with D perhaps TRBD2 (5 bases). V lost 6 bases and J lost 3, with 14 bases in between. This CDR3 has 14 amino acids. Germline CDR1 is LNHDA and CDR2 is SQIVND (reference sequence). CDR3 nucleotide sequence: TGTGCCAGTAGCTTAGGACTGTTTGAAGAGACCCAGTACTTC. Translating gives CASSLGLFEETQYF.

CDR3 amino acids: CASSIVPGGFYEQYF. CDR3 sequence (DNA): TGTGCCAGTAGTATAGTCCCAGGGGGGTTCTACGAGCAGTACTTC. V gene TRBV19 combines with J gene TRBJ2-5, with a weak D call TRBD1 (7 bases). With the DNA end fitting TRBJ2-7 better, the J assignment may be wrong. The CDR3 has 15 residues. Germline V gene sequence: CDR1 LNHDA, CDR2 SQIVND (reference sequence).

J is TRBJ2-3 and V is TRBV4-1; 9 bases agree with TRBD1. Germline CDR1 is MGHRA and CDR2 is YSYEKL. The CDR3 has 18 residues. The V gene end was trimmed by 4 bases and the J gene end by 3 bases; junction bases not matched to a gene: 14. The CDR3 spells CASSPHPRQGEGTDTQYF. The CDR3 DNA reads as TGCGCCAGCAGCCCCCACCCGCGACAGGGGGAGGGGACAGATACGCAGTATTTT.

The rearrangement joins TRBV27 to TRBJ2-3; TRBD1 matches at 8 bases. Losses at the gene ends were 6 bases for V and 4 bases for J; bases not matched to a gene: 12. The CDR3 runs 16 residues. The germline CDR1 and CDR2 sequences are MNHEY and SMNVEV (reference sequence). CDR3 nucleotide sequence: TGTGCCAGCAGGTTGGGCGACAGGGGTTTTGCAGATACGCAGTATTTT. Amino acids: CASRLGDRGFADTQYF.

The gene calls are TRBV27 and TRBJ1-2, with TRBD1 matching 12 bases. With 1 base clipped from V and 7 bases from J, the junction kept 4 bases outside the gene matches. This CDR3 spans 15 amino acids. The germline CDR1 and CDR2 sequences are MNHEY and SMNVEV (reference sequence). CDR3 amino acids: CASSLLGQGAFGYTF. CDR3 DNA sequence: TGTGCCAGCAGTTTATTGGGACAGGGGGCGTTTGGCTACACCTTC.

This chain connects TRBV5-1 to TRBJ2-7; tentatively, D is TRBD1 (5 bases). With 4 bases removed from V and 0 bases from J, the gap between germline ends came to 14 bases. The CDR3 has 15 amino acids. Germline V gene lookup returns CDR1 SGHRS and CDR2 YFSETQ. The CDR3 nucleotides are TGCGCCAGCAGCCCAGGGCGGATTCTCTCCTACGAGCAGTACTTC. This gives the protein CASSPGRILSYEQYF.

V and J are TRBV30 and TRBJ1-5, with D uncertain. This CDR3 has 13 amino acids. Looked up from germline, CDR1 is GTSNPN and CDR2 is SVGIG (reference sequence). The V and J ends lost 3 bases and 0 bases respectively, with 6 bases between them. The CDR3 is CAWSDYSNQPQHF. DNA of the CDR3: TGTGCCTGGAGCGACTATAGCAATCAGCCCCAGCATTTT.

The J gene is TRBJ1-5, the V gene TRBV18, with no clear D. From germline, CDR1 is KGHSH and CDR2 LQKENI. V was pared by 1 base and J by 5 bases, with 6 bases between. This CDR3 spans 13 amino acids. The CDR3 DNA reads TGTGCCAGCTCACCACAGGGAGATCAGCCCCAGCATTTT. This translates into CASSPQGDQPQHF. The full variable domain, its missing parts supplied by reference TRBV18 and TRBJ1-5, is NAGVMQNPRHLVRRRGQEARLRCSPMKGHSHVYWYRQLPEEGLKFMVYLQKENIIDESGMPKERFSAEFPKEGPSILRIQQVVRGDSAAYFCASSPQGDQPQHFGDGTRLSIL.